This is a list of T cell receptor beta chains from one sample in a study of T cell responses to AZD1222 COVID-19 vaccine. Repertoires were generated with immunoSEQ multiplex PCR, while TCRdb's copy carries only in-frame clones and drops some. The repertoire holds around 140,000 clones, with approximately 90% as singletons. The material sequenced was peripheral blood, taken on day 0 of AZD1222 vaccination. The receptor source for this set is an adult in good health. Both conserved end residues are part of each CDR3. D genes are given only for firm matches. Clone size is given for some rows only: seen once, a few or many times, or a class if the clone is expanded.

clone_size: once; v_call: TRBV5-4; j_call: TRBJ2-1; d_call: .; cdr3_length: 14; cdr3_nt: TGTGCCAGCAGCTTGGCGTCTGGGTCGCATGAGCAGTTCTTC; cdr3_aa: CASSLASGSHEQFF
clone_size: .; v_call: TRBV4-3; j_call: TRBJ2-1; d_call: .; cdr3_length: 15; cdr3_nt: TGCGCCAGCAGCCAAGCCGGAGGGCGGTACAATGAGCAGTTCTTC; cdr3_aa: CASSQAGGRYNEQFF
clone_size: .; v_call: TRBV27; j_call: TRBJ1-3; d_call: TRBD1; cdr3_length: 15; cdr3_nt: TGTGCCAGCAGCCCGACAGGGGCGAGTGGAAACACCATATATTTT; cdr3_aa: CASSPTGASGNTIYF
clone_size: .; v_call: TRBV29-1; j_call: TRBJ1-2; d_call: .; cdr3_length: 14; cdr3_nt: TGCAGCGTCTTAGGGGCTACCCCGCTGGATGGCTACACCTTC; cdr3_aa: CSVLGATPLDGYTF
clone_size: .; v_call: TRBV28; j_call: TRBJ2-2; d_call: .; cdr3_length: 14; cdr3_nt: TGTGCCAGCAATTCGGGCGGGAACACCGGGGAGCTGTTTTTT; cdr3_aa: CASNSGGNTGELFF
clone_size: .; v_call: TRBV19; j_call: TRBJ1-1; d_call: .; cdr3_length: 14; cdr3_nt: TGTGCCAGTAGTTACGAAGATTCATACACTGAAGCTTTCTTT; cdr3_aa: CASSYEDSYTEAFF
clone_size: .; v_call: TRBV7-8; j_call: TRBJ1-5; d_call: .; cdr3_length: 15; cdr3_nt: TGTGCCAGCAGCTTAGCAGGGGCGGGCAATCAGCCCCAGCATTTT; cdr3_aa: CASSLAGAGNQPQHF
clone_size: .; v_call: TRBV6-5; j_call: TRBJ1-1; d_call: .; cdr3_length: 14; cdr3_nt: TGTGCCAGCGCCGGGGGGGCGAGGGGCACTGAAGCTTTCTTT; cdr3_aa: CASAGGARGTEAFF
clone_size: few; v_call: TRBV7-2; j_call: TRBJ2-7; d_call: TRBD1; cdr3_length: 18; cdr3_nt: TGTGCCAGCAGACCAGGACAGGGCGGACCCGATAACCCTCGGGAGCAGTACTTC; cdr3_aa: CASRPGQGGPDNPREQYF
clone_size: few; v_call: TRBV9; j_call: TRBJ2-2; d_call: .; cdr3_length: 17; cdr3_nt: TGTGCCAGCAGCGTAGTCCCTTCGGGGTGGGACACCGGGGAGCTGTTTTTT; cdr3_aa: CASSVVPSGWDTGELFF
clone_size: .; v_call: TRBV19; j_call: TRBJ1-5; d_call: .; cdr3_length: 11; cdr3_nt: TGTGCCAGTAGCAACAATCAGCCCCAGCATTTT; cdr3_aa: CASSNNQPQHF
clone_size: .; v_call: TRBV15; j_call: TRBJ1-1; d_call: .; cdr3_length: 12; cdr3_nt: TGTGCCACCAGCAGGCGTGGAACTGAAGCTTTCTTT; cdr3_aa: CATSRRGTEAFF